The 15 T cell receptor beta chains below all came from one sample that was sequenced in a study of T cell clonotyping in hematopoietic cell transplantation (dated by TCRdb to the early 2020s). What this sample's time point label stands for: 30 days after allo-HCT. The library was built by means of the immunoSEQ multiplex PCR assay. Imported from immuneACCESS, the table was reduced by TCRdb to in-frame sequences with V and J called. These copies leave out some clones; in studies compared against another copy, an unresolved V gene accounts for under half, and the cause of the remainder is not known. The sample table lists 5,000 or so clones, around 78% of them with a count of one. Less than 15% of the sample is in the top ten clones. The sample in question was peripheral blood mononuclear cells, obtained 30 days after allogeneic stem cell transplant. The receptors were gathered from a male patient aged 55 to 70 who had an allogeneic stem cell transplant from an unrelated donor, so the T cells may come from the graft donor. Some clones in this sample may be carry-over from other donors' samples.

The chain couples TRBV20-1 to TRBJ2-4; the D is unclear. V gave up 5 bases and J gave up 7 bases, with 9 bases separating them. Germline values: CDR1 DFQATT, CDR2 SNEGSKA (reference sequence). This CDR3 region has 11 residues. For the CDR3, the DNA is TGCAGTGCTTCTCGTACGAACATTCAGTACTTC. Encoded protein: CSASRTNIQYF.

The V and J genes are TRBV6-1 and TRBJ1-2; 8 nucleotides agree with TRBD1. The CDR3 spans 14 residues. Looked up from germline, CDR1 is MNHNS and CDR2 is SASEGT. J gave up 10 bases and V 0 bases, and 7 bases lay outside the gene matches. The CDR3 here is CASSEAFGQGVYTF. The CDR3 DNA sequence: TGTGCCAGCAGTGAAGCCTTCGGACAGGGAGTCTACACCTTC.

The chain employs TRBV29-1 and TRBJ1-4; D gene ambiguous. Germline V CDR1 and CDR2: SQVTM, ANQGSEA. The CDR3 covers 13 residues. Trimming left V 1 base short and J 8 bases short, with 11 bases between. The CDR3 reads CSVEGASVEKLFF. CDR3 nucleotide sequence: TGCAGCGTTGAAGGGGCCTCTGTGGAAAAACTGTTTTTT.

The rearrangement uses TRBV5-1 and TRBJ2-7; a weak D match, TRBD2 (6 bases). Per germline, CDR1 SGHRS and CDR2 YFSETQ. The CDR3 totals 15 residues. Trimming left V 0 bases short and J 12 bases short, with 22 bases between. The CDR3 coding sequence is TGCGCCAGCAGCTTGGGGGGGGAGTCTGTCGGGGTGCGGTACTTC. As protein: CASSLGGESVGVRYF.

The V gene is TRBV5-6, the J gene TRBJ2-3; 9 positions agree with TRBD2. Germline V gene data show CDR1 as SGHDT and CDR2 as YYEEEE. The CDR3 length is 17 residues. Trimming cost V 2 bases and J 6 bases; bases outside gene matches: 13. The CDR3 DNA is TGTGCCAGCAGCTTCAAAGGGCGGGGGGGCGCAGGGGATACGCAGTATTTT. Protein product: CASSFKGRGGAGDTQYF.

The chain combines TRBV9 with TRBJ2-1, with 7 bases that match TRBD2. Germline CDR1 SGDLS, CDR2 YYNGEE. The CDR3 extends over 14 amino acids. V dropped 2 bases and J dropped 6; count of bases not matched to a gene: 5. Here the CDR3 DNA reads TGTGCCAGCAGCGTTCGAGCGGGGCGCAATGAGCAGTTCTTC. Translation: CASSVRAGRNEQFF. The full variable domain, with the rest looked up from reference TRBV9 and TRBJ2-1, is DSGVTQTPKHLITATGQRVTLRCSPRSGDLSVYWYQQSLDQGLQFLIQYYNGEERAKGNILERFSAQQFPDLHSELNLSSLELGDSALYFCASSVRAGRNEQFFGPGTRLTVL.

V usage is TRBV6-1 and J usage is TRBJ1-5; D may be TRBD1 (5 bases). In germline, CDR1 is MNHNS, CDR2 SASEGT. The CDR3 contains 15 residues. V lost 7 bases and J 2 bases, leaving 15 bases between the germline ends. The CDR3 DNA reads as TGTGCCAGCAAGGGGCCGGGGATCGGCAATCAGCCCCAGCATTTT. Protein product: CASKGPGIGNQPQHF.

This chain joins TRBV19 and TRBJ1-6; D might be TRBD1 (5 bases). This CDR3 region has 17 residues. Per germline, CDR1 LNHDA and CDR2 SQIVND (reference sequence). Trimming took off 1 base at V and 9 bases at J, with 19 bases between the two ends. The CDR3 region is CASSIVVSGGRRSPLHF. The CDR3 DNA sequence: TGTGCCAGTAGTATAGTGGTATCCGGGGGGAGGCGTTCACCCCTCCACTTT.

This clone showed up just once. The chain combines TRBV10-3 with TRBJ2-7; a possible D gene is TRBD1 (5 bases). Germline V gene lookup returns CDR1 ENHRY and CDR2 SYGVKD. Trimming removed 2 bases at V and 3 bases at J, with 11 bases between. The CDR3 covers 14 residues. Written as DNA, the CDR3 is TGTGCCATCAGTGAGAGGGCGCAGGGCTACGAGCAGTACTTC. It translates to CAISERAQGYEQYF.

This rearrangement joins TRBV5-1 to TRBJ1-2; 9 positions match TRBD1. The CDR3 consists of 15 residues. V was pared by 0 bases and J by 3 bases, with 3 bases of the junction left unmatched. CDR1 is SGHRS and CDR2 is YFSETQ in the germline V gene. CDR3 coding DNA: TGCGCCAGCAGCTTGGGGACAGGGGTAGACTATGGCTACACCTTC. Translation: CASSLGTGVDYGYTF.

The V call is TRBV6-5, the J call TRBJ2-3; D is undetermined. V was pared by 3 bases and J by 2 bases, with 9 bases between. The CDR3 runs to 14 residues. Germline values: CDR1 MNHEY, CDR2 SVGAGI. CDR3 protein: CASSYGYSTDTQYF. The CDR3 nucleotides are TGTGCCAGCAGTTATGGCTATTCCACAGATACGCAGTATTTT.

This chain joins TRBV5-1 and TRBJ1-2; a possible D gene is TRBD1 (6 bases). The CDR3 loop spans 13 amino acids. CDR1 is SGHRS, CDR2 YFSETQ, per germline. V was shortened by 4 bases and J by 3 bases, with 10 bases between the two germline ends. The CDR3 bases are TGCGCCAGCAGCGAACAGGGAGACTATGGCTACACCTTC. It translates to CASSEQGDYGYTF.

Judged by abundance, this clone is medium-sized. The CDR3 sequence: CASSAGDRDYGYTF. In DNA form, the CDR3 reads TGTGCCAGCAGCGCCGGGGACAGGGACTATGGCTACACCTTC. This chain uses TRBV7-9 with TRBJ1-2, with 9 bases fitting TRBD1. V was clipped by 5 bases and J by 3 bases; unmatched bases: 4. The germline V gene encodes CDR1 SEHNR and CDR2 FQNEAQ (reference sequence). This CDR3 is 14 amino acids long.

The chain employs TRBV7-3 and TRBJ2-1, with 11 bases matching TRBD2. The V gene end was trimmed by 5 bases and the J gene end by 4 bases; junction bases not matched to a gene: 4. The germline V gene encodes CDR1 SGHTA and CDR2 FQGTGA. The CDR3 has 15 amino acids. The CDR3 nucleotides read TGTGCCAGCAGCACGACTAGCGGGAAATACAATGAGCAGTTCTTC. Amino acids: CASSTTSGKYNEQFF.

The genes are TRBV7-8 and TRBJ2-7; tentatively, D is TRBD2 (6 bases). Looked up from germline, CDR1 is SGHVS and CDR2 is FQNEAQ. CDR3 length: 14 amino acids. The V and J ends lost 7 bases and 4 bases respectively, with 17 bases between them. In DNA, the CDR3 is TGTGCCAGCACCGTCTTACGCGGGGATTACGAGCAGTACTTC. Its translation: CASTVLRGDYEQYF.